This entry lists 32 T cell receptor beta chains sequenced from one sample in a study of T cells in women clearing cervical HPV infection. Produced via immunoSEQ multiplex PCR; TCRdb's table is partial and in-frame only. The sample has roughly 42,000 clones. The specimen sequenced was blood buffy coat. The receptor set was obtained from a woman between 18 and 69 years old with a cervical HPV16 infection that either progressed to CIN3+ or cleared (not recorded which).

About this clone itself: The missing CDR3 end, 3 residues past where the read stops, is filled in from the germline J gene. The chain recombines TRBV7-3 with TRBJ1-1; D uncertain. From germline, CDR1 is SGHTA and CDR2 FQGTGA. V dropped 2 bases and J dropped 1 base, with 5 bases sitting between them. There are 13 residues in the CDR3. CDR3: CASSLGRNTEAFF. The DNA read from the CDR3 is TGTGCCAGCAGCTTAGGCAGGAACACTGAA.

Concerning this clone itself: Read coverage stops 3 residues before the CDR3 terminus; the germline J gene supplies the remainder. This chain uses TRBV11-3 with TRBJ2-2; 10 bases fit TRBD2. Germline assignment: CDR1 SGHNT and CDR2 YENEEA. The CDR3 is 15 residues long. V dropped 5 bases and J dropped 8; count of bases not matched to a gene: 8. The CDR3: CASSLGTSEVGELFF. Incomplete CDR3 DNA: TGTGCCAGCAGCCTGGGGACTAGCGAAGTAGGGGAG.

Comments on this clone: The CDR3 end lies 3 residues beyond the end of the read and is filled in from the germline J gene. This sequence joins TRBV6-2 or TRBV6-3 and TRBJ1-4, with D possibly matching TRBD1 (6 bases). The CDR3 is 14 amino acids. In germline, CDR1 is MNHEY, CDR2 SVGEGT. V was trimmed by 10 bases and J by 8 bases, leaving 20 bases between them. The covered CDR3 bases are TGTGCCACCACCCCCAGGGTAGGGGGAGAAAAA. Protein sequence: CATTPRVGGEK. The full CDR3 is CATTPRVGGEKLFF.

Remarks on this clone: The DNA ends 3 residues before the CDR3 does, and the rest of the CDR3 is filled in from the germline J gene. The chain recombines TRBV5-1 with TRBJ2-1; 8 bases agree with TRBD2. V was clipped by 4 bases and J by 9 bases; unmatched bases: 6. Germline V CDR1 and CDR2: SGHRS, YFSETQ. The length of the CDR3 is 13 residues. CDR3 bases read: TGCGCCAGCAGCCTAGAAGCGGGGGTTGAG. Translation gives CASSLEAGVE. The entire CDR3 protein is CASSLEAGVEQFF.

As for this clone: Read data end 3 residues before the CDR3 end; the end is taken from the germline J gene. The J gene is TRBJ1-2, the V gene TRBV20-1; 9 bases map to TRBD1. Germline CDR1 reads DFQATT; CDR2 reads SNEGSKA (reference sequence). CDR3 length: 13 residues. The DNA read from the CDR3 is TGCAGTGCCTCGCCGGGACAGGGAGGAGGC. Translating it yields CSASPGQGGG. The whole CDR3 reads CSASPGQGGGYTF.

To note about this clone: The read terminates 3 residues ahead of where the CDR3 ends, so the germline J gene completes it. The gene calls are TRBV20-1 and TRBJ1-3; unclear D gene. The CDR3 extends over 15 amino acids. V lost 0 bases, J lost 4 bases, and 13 bases lay in between. The germline V gene has CDR1 DFQATT and CDR2 SNEGSKA (reference sequence). CDR3 DNA, as far as it was read: TGCAGTGCTAGAGATCTGATTTCTACGGGAAACACC. Translating it yields CSARDLISTGNT. The whole CDR3 is CSARDLISTGNTIYF.

Points on this clone: The observed sequence ends 3 residues before the CDR3 terminus, with the missing tail filled in from the germline J gene. The rearrangement joins TRBV2 to TRBJ2-1; 12 nucleotides match TRBD2. CDR1 is SNHLY, CDR2 FYNNEI, per germline. Trimming cost V 3 bases and J 5 bases; bases outside gene matches: 2. The CDR3 totals 15 residues. Partial CDR3 DNA: TGTGCCAGCAGTGACTGGACTAGCGGGAACAATGAG. As protein: CASSDWTSGNNE. The whole CDR3 protein reads CASSDWTSGNNEQFF.

A remark on this clone: The read ends 3 residues early relative to the CDR3; the germline J gene fills the gap. The chain carries TRBV30 and TRBJ2-3, with D unresolved. The CDR3 consists of 13 residues. CDR1 GTSNPN and CDR2 SVGIG come from the germline V gene (reference sequence). Partial CDR3 DNA: TGTGCCTGGAGTGGGGCGACGGCTCAGCCG. It specifies CAWSGATAQP. The CDR3 reads in full as CAWSGATAQPQYF.

The part of the CDR3 DNA that was read is TGCGCCAGCAGCCCGACTAGCGGGAACTCTGGGGCCAACGTC. Translation gives CASSPTSGNSGANV. The whole CDR3 sequence is CASSPTSGNSGANVLTF. The V and J genes are TRBV5-1 and TRBJ2-6, with 11 bases matching TRBD2. Coverage ceases 3 residues before the CDR3 finishes, and the germline J gene fills in the end. The CDR3 is 17 residues long. Losses at the gene ends were 4 bases for V and 0 bases for J; bases not matched to a gene: 3. CDR1 is SGHRS, CDR2 YFSETQ, per germline.

Details on this clone: The read stops 3 residues short of the end of the CDR3; the missing end is completed from the germline J gene. V gene TRBV20-1 combines with J gene TRBJ2-7, with D possibly matching TRBD1 (5 bases). V was clipped by 5 bases and J by 2 bases, with 7 bases between them. CDR1 and CDR2 (germline): DFQATT, SNEGSKA (reference sequence). The CDR3 has 11 amino acids. CDR3 sequence: CSAGQPYEQYF. The CDR3 bases that were read are TGCAGTGCTGGACAACCCTACGAG.

To note about this clone: From the germline J gene comes the end of the CDR3, since the read stops 3 residues before it. The chain has TRBV11-2 and TRBJ1-1, with unresolved D. CDR1 is SGHAT and CDR2 is FQNNGV in the germline V gene. The CDR3 is made up of 14 amino acids. CDR3 sequence reads: CASSLGSYGPGAFF. The DNA read from the CDR3 is TGTGCCAGCAGCTTAGGCAGTTATGGGCCCGGA.

Remarks on this clone: The CDR3 end is not reached by the read, which stops 3 residues before it; the germline J gene fills it in. This rearrangement joins TRBV13 to TRBJ2-2; tentative D call: TRBD2 (5 bases). This CDR3 spans 16 amino acids. V lost 5 bases to trimming and J lost 0 bases, with 13 bases between them. Germline CDR1 reads PRHDT; CDR2 reads FYEKMQ (reference sequence). The DNA read from the CDR3 is TGTGCCAGCAGCCCGAGGGTCACGGCGAACACCGGGGAG. It specifies CASSPRVTANTGE. The whole CDR3 is CASSPRVTANTGELFF.

On this clone: The read halts 3 residues ahead of the CDR3 end, with the missing end drawn from the germline J gene. The chain has TRBV30 and TRBJ1-6; D is unclear. This CDR3 has 13 amino acids. The V end lost 4 bases, the J end lost 0 bases, and 4 bases lay between the germline ends. The germline CDR1 and CDR2 sequences are GTSNPN and SVGIG (reference sequence). CDR3 DNA, as far as it was read: TGTGCCTGGACAGGCTCCTATAATTCACCC. It is translated as CAWTGSYNSP. The full CDR3 protein reads CAWTGSYNSPLHF.

Note on this clone: The CDR3 goes on 3 residues after the read ends, and that part is filled in from the germline J gene. This chain uses TRBV28 with TRBJ2-1, with D tentatively TRBD2 (6 bases). The CDR3 loop spans 17 amino acids. Trimming pared 5 bases from V and 0 bases from J, leaving 17 bases between. Germline V gene sequence: CDR1 MDHEN, CDR2 SYDVKM. The part of the CDR3 DNA that was read is TGTGCCAGCAGTCCCCCGGGACTCTCCCGCTCCTACAATGAG. It codes for CASSPPGLSRSYNE. From start to end, the CDR3 is CASSPPGLSRSYNEQFF.

As concerns this clone: The CDR3 goes on 3 residues after the read ends, and that part is filled in from the germline J gene. In the same sample, other DNA sequences code for this CDR3. J is TRBJ1-5 and V is TRBV6-2 or TRBV6-3, with D hard to call. Germline CDR1 reads MNHEY; CDR2 reads SVGEGT. The V and J ends lost 6 bases and 5 bases respectively, with 14 bases between them. CDR3 size: 14 residues. The sequenced CDR3 bases are TGTGCCAGCAGCTACCTGGAACAGCATCAGCCC. This encodes CASSYLEQHQP. The CDR3 in full is CASSYLEQHQPQHF.

About this clone: The read ends 3 residues before the CDR3 terminus; that terminus is restored from the germline J gene. The chain couples TRBV20-1 to TRBJ2-5, with 7 bases matching TRBD2. Germline V gene sequence: CDR1 DFQATT, CDR2 SNEGSKA (reference sequence). The junction had 8 bases not matched to a gene; V was cut back by 6 bases and J by 4 bases. This CDR3 contains 13 residues. CDR3 bases read: TGCAGTGCCCTGGGACTACGGGTAGAGACC. Encoded protein: CSALGLRVET. The whole CDR3 region reads CSALGLRVETQYF.

Partial CDR3 DNA: TGCAGTGCTAGCCGGGGGAAGGGAAATGAG. The encoded protein is CSASRGKGNE. The full CDR3 protein is CSASRGKGNEQFF. The V and J genes are TRBV20-1 and TRBJ2-1; D is perhaps TRBD2 (6 bases). The read gets to within 3 residues of the CDR3 end, and the germline J gene fills in the rest. Looked up from germline, CDR1 is DFQATT and CDR2 is SNEGSKA (reference sequence). The CDR3 is 13 residues long. V lost 3 bases and J 7 bases, leaving 13 bases between the germline ends.

A remark on this clone: The read terminates 3 residues before the CDR3 end, so the remaining end is supplied by the germline J gene. The chain couples TRBV18 to TRBJ2-3, with D possibly TRBD1 on 5 matching bases. The V gene's germline CDR1 is KGHSH and CDR2 LQKENI. The CDR3 is 14 amino acids. The CDR3 DNA, read in part, is TGTGCCAGCTCACCGGGGCCCAACTCGGAGACG. Protein: CASSPGPNSET. The full CDR3 reads CASSPGPNSETQYF.

Comments on this clone: The read ends 3 residues before the CDR3 terminus; that terminus is restored from the germline J gene. This chain uses TRBV25-1 with TRBJ2-5; 7 bases agree with TRBD2. The CDR3 covers 14 residues. V dropped 5 bases and J dropped 7; count of bases not matched to a gene: 10. CDR1 and CDR2 (germline): MGHDK, SYGVNS. CDR3 bases read: TGTGCCAGCAGTCTGCGGGGGACCGCGGGGACC. As protein: CASSLRGTAGT. The CDR3 in its entirety is CASSLRGTAGTQYF.

Concerning this clone itself: The observed sequence ends 3 residues before the CDR3 terminus, with the missing tail filled in from the germline J gene. The rearrangement links TRBV11-3 to TRBJ2-3; D is ambiguous. Germline CDR1 SGHNT, CDR2 YENEEA. This CDR3 spans 12 amino acids. V was trimmed by 1 base and J by 5 bases, leaving 4 bases between them. The CDR3 bases that were read are TGTGCCAGCAGCTTAGCGGGAGATACG. It translates to CASSLAGDT. The full CDR3 sequence reads CASSLAGDTQYF. Full variable domain (remainder filled in from reference TRBV11-3 and TRBJ2-3): EAGVVQSPRYKIIEKKQPVAFWCNPISGHNTLYWYLQNLGQGPELLIRYENEEAVDDSQLPKDRFSAERLKGVDSTLKIQPAELGDSAVYLCASSLAGDTQYFGPGTRLTVL.

A word on this clone: The read ends 3 residues early relative to the CDR3; the germline J gene fills the gap. J is TRBJ2-7 and V is TRBV18, with a possible D match to TRBD1 (5 bases). The CDR3 consists of 13 residues. Trimming pared 5 bases from V and 6 bases from J, leaving 14 bases between. CDR1 KGHSH and CDR2 LQKENI come from the germline V gene. CDR3 DNA, as far as it was read: TGTGCCAGCTCATCCAGGGATAGCAGCGAG. Residues: CASSSRDSSE. The full CDR3 protein reads CASSSRDSSEQYF.

Concerning this clone itself: Read coverage stops 3 residues before the CDR3 terminus; the germline J gene supplies the remainder. The chain combines TRBV10-2 with TRBJ2-4; D perhaps matches TRBD1 (5 bases). The CDR3 runs 13 residues. The germline V gene has CDR1 WSHSY and CDR2 SAAADI. V was trimmed by 3 bases and J by 5 bases, leaving 8 bases between them. The CDR3 region is CASSDQGQNIQYF. The sequenced part of the CDR3 DNA is TGCGCCAGCAGTGATCAGGGTCAAAACATT.

In the case of this clone: The observed sequence ends 3 residues before the CDR3 terminus, with the missing tail filled in from the germline J gene. This sequence joins TRBV5-1 and TRBJ2-7, with 8 bases identical to TRBD1. The CDR3 has 14 amino acids. Looked up from germline, CDR1 is SGHRS and CDR2 is YFSETQ. V gave up 4 bases and J gave up 6 bases; unmatched junction bases: 9. CDR3 loop: CASSLPGQVAEQYF. CDR3 DNA, as far as it was read: TGCGCCAGCAGCCTCCCGGGACAGGTGGCCGAG.

Points on this clone: The sequence runs out 3 residues before the end of the CDR3; the remainder is reconstructed from the germline J gene. This chain joins TRBV23-1 and TRBJ1-5; 11 bases agree with TRBD1. TRBV23-1 is an ORF, with its function uncertain. The CDR3 totals 21 residues. The trim removed 4 bases at V and 1 base at J, leaving 18 bases unmatched. The part of the CDR3 DNA that was read is TGCGCCAGCAGTCGACCCCCCCGAACGGACAGGGGGCGAAGGAGCAATCAGCCC. It is translated as CASSRPPRTDRGRRSNQP. The whole CDR3 sequence reads CASSRPPRTDRGRRSNQPQHF.

As regards this clone: The read falls 3 residues short of the CDR3 end, and the missing part is taken from the germline J gene. This chain joins TRBV19 and TRBJ2-6; 12 positions match TRBD1. The V and J ends lost 8 bases and 2 bases, in that order; junction bases with no gene match: 10. Germline loops: CDR1 LNHDA, CDR2 SQIVND (reference sequence). This CDR3 is built from 18 residues. CDR3 amino acids: CASGFPGQGATGANVLTF. The CDR3 DNA, read in part, is TGTGCCAGTGGCTTCCCGGGACAGGGGGCTACTGGGGCCAACGTC.

Points on this clone: The CDR3 end falls 3 residues outside the read, so it is completed with the germline J gene. The rearrangement joins TRBV20-1 to TRBJ1-1; D gene ambiguous. This CDR3 comprises 13 residues. Germline V gene data show CDR1 as DFQATT and CDR2 as SNEGSKA (reference sequence). The DNA read from the CDR3 is TGCAGTGCTATAGGCACAGTACCCGAAGAA. Translation: CSAIGTVPEE. The full CDR3 reads CSAIGTVPEEAFF.

To note about this clone: The CDR3 end is not reached by the read, which stops 3 residues before it; the germline J gene fills it in. J is TRBJ1-5 and V is TRBV7-9; D is unresolved. The CDR3 loop spans 14 amino acids. The V gene's germline CDR1 is SEHNR and CDR2 FQNEAQ (reference sequence). V was pared by 5 bases and J by 2 bases, with 10 bases between. The part of the CDR3 DNA that was read is TGTGCCAGCAGCGAGGGCGTTGGCAATCAGCCC. Protein sequence: CASSEGVGNQP. The entire CDR3 protein is CASSEGVGNQPQHF.

Comments on this clone: The CDR3 end is not reached by the read, which stops 3 residues before it; the germline J gene fills it in. The chain is built from TRBV6-4 and TRBJ2-7, with 7 bases identical to TRBD2. The germline gives CDR1 MRHNA, CDR2 SNTAGT. V lost 4 bases, J lost 6 bases, and 6 bases stayed unmatched. CDR3 length equals 13 residues. The CDR3 loop reads CASSGTSGGEQYF. CDR3 DNA (partial): TGTGCCAGCAGTGGGACTAGTGGGGGCGAG.

On this clone: The read terminates 3 residues ahead of where the CDR3 ends, so the germline J gene completes it. The chain uses TRBV7-3 and TRBJ2-3; D is undetermined. The length of the CDR3 is 13 residues. V was shortened by 5 bases and J by 6 bases, with 12 bases between the two germline ends. CDR1 is SGHTA and CDR2 is FQGTGA in the germline V gene. The CDR3 here is CASSPTRVDTQYF. The part of the CDR3 DNA that was read is TGTGCCAGCAGCCCCACCCGGGTGGATACG.

With regard to this clone: At one end, the junction sequence differs from germline, possibly due to a read error. CDR3 region: CPSSHDRGETQYF. The sequenced part of the CDR3 DNA is TGTCCCAGCAGCCACGACAGGGGTGAGACG. The chain joins TRBV7-9 to TRBJ2-3; 8 bases are shared with TRBD1. The read terminates 3 residues before the CDR3 end, so the remaining end is supplied by the germline J gene. Germline CDR1 and CDR2: SEHNR and FQNEAQ (reference sequence). This CDR3 contains 13 residues.

A note on this clone: The read halts 3 residues ahead of the CDR3 end, with the missing end drawn from the germline J gene. This chain uses TRBV2 with TRBJ2-7, with no clear D. The CDR3 sequence is 11 residues long. From germline, CDR1 is SNHLY and CDR2 FYNNEI. Trimming took off 5 bases at V and 3 bases at J, with 5 bases between the two ends. CDR3 bases read: TGTGCCAGCAGTCCTAGCTACGAG. This codes for CASSPSYE. The whole CDR3 is CASSPSYEQYF.

Turning to this clone: Coverage ceases 3 residues before the CDR3 finishes, and the germline J gene fills in the end. This chain connects TRBV5-1 to TRBJ2-3; 7 bases match TRBD1. V shed 4 bases, J shed 6 bases, and the junction held 8 bases outside the gene matches. This CDR3 has 14 amino acids. Germline V gene lookup returns CDR1 SGHRS and CDR2 YFSETQ. The sequenced CDR3 bases are TGCGCCAGCAGCCGAGACAGGGCATACGATACG. It specifies CASSRDRAYDT. In full, the CDR3 is CASSRDRAYDTQYF.